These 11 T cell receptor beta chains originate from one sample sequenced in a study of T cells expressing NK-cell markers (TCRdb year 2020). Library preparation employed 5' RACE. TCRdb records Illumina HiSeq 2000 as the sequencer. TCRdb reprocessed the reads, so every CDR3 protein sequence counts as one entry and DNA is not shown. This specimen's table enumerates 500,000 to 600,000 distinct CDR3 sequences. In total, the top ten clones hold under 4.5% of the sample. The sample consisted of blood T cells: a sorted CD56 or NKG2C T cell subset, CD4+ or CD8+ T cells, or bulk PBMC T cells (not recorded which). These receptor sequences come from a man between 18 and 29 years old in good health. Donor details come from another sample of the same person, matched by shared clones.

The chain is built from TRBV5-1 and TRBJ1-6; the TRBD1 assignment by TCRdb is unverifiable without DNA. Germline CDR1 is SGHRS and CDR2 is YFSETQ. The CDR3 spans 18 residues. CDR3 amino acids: CASSLARGGQVGNSPLHF.

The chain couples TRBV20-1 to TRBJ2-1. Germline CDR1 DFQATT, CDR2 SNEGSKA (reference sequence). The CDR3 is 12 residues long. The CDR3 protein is CSARTSVLEQFF.

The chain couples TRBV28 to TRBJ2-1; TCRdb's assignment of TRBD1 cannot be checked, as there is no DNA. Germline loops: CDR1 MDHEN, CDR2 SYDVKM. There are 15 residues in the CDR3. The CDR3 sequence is CASSLIRGVLNEQFF.

The CDR3: CASSSRPTRTEAFF. The chain employs TRBV5-1 and TRBJ1-1; TCRdb indicates TRBD1, and absent DNA this call remains unverified. Germline-derived CDR1 and CDR2 are SGHRS and YFSETQ. This CDR3 has 14 amino acids.

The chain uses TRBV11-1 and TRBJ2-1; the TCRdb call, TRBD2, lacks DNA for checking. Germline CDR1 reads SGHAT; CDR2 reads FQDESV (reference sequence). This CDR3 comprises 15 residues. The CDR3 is CASSTGTSGFYEQFF.

The CDR3 sequence: CASNPGLVPYNEQFF. The chain recombines TRBV14 with TRBJ2-1; TCRdb selects TRBD2, and the lack of DNA leaves this call unchecked. CDR3 length equals 15 residues. CDR1 and CDR2 (germline): SGHDN, FVKESK.

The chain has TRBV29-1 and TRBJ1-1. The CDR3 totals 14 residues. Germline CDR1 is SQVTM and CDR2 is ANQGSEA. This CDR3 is CSVPNPSRNTEAFF. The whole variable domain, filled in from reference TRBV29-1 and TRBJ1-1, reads SAVISQKPSRDICQRGTSLTIQCQVDSQVTMMFWYRQQPGQSLTLIATANQGSEATYESGFVIDKFPISRPNLTFSTLTVSNMSPEDSSIYLCSVPNPSRNTEAFFGQGTRLTVV.

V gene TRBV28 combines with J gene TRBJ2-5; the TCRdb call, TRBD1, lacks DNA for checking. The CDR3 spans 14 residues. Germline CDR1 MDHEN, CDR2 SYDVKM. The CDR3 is CASSLLGRAQTQYF.

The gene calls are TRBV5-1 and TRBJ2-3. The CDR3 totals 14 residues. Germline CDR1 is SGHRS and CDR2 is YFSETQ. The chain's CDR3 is CASTKDGTTDTQYF.

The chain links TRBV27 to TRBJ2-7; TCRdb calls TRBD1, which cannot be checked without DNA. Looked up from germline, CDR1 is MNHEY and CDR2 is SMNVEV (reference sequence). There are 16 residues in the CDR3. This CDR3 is CASSGTTGASTYEQYF.

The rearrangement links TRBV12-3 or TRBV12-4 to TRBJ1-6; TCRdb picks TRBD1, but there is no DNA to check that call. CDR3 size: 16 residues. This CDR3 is CASRAGRRAYNSPLHF.